This T cell receptor (beta chain) was identified during a study of T cell responses to AZD1222 COVID-19 vaccine. The CDR3 spans 14 residues. V lost 3 bases to trimming and J lost 1 base, with 9 bases between them. CDR1 KGHDR and CDR2 SFDVKD come from the germline V gene. In regard to this clone: Its antigen is undetermined.

The study's findings and limits: Unmutated variant regions reportedly attract nearly half of all spike-specific TCRs. AZD1222 recipients seropositive at baseline numbered only six. Donor demographics were predominantly white British with a female majority; clonal diversity may be underestimated. Repertoires were sampled only after the peak T cell response.

Measured with immunoSEQ multiplex PCR; TCRdb has only the in-frame clones, and not every one. In the table there are 200,000 or so clones, around 89% of which are singletons. The sequences come from peripheral blood, collected on day 0 of AZD1222 vaccination. The origin of this receptor is an adult in good health. The chain carries TRBV24-1 and TRBJ2-7; possible D gene TRBD1, 6 bases. Written as DNA, the CDR3 is TGTGCCACCAGTGATCCCGGACAGTCCTACGAGCAGTACTTC. This sequence encodes CATSDPGQSYEQYF.